This record looks at one TCR beta chain sequence and its context. Its antigen remains undetermined. The record originates from a study of cytomegalovirus exposure and HLA in healthy donors (dated by TCRdb to between 2016 and 2019). For context, the study as a whole: In an earlier analysis of roughly 590 of the donors, under 300 Gb of sequence data and approximately 100 million unique TCR beta sequences from roughly 190 million T cells were reported. The number of donors typed differed by locus, with roughly 629-640 for A, B, C, DRB1 and DQB1, around 500 for DQA1, over 600 for DPA1, and some 440 for DPB1. The study combined high-throughput TCR immunosequencing, statistical association of individual TCRs with disease status, and machine learning to predict cytomegalovirus infection status. All discovery cohort repertoires had been generated using a single sequencing platform. The genetic ancestry cluster associated with self-reported Caucasian donors included 81% of the roughly 390 genotyped donors. Class I and class II HLA loci were covered by the typing at four-digit resolution. The study aimed to test whether cataloging public T cell receptors could reveal signatures of past pathogen exposure. The study profiled the T cell repertoires of about 640 subjects by immunosequencing and related them to cytomegalovirus serostatus. Around 330 gigabases of sequencing data and around 85 million unique TCR sequences made up an early release that covered fewer than 650 HLA-typed donors. Because of strong linkage in the cohort, roughly 5 DR-DQ haplotypes were treated as single units for association and clustering. To study patterns of TCR occurrence, a later analysis re-analyzed previously published TCR beta repertoires from 550 to 800 donors and added high-resolution HLA genotyping. A separate validation cohort of 100 to 150 different subjects was used in addition to the approximately 670-subject first cohort. An earlier analysis of a few hundred of the donors applied high-throughput TCR beta sequencing to assess whether each TCR beta V gene segment acted as functional or pseudogenic. Genome-wide SNP genotypes for about 60% of the 666 donors were used in a later genetic analysis, which treated that subset as a discovery cohort. Donor age, sex, ethnicity and CMV serostatus were compiled together with the repertoire data. Across 300 to 500 genotyped donors of the cohort, an average of roughly 200,000 unique TCR beta nucleotide sequences per donor were sequenced, and 15% to 20% of those sequences were non-productive. In the later analysis, no new phenotypic data were used to find candidate immune exposures; instead, reliance was placed on TCR beta sequences and their occurrence across donors. Points the paper makes about the study in general: The authors suggested that the approach could potentially be generalized to other disease states and immunological phenotypes. When HLA alleles, especially DR and DQ, strongly co-occurred, TCR associations were difficult to assign to individual alleles. A later genetic analysis associated a missense DCLRE1C variant with V-gene and J-gene trimming of TCR beta chains, and an independent cohort replicated the association. For the cohort, immune exposure information was limited to CMV serostatus. Approximately 18 rarely observed V segments, including chromosome 9 orphons, were excluded from the earlier analysis of 550 to 700 of the donors because counts were too low. Correlated functional status among segregating V segments might reflect linkage disequilibrium, but an unknown experimental factor could not be ruled out. Because HLA typing was missing for some donors at each locus, association tests included only the typed subset. The 87-base-pair reads could not distinguish some IMGT-functional V segments, including TRBV6-2 and TRBV6-3, so those segments were excluded. The study listed 164 TCR beta chains as associated with cytomegalovirus. Most CMV-associated TCR beta chains appeared to be HLA-restricted in a later analysis, and the HLA associations seemed to be driven largely by CMV exposure. At a false discovery rate of 0.05, a later analysis linked 15,000 to 20,000 TCR beta sequences to specific HLA alleles. The cohort was sequenced for TCR beta chains only, and without alpha or paired-chain data the features that could be detected were limited. According to a later analysis, parvovirus B19, influenza, CMV and Epstein-Barr virus appeared linked to several top co-occurrence clusters. In both the original and validation cohorts, the classifier was reported to diagnose cytomegalovirus status with high specificity and sensitivity. A further reported finding was that TCR beta sequences accurately predicted the HLA-A and HLA-B alleles for most subjects in the first cohort. In a later analysis, TCR association rates were found to vary across HLA loci, with the most associated TCRs seen for DRB1 alleles and the fewest for HLA-C alleles. Broadly in line with IMGT annotations, most TCR beta V segments showed up in productive rearrangements about 90% or about 30% of the time in an earlier analysis of several hundred of the donors. In a later genetic analysis, fewer N-insertions in productive TCRs were reported among donors in an Asian-associated ancestry cluster than the roughly 700-donor mean. A cluster of highly shared sequence variants was judged likely to represent a technical artifact of the sequencing pipeline. In a later analysis, HLA-associated TCR beta chains showed more clonal expansion and lower generation probabilities than non-associated chains that were equally common. In vitro tests confirmed that three of the cytomegalovirus-associated TCR beta chains recognize cytomegalovirus antigens. Most TCR sequences were seen in very few donors, while some public TCRs were found in many individuals. Sequencing depth was assumed to be roughly uniform across donors in the presence/absence analyses, though that assumption may not hold.

The cohort was made up of roughly 670 healthy bone marrow donors. Cohort members were all nominally healthy when sampled, although unrecorded immune exposures were likely present. The donor tested CMV seronegative and was one of the 352 seronegative cohort members. A peripheral blood sample was provided by each donor, and peripheral blood mononuclear cells were used for TCR beta sequencing. Genomic DNA was extracted from the blood cell samples with the Qiagen DNeasy Blood Extraction Kit. The CDR3 runs 14 amino acids, cysteine and phenylalanine included. Only the CDR3 part of the read is kept: 42 bases, read in frame from the first base. CDR1 and CDR2, looked up from the germline V gene (reference sequence), are LNHDA and SQIVND. Trimming leaves V shorter by 6 bases and J shorter by 7 bases, with the junction holding 5 bases beyond the gene matches. The library was produced with the immunoSEQ multiplex PCR assay. For the multiplex PCR, a mixture combining 60 forward primers for TCR Vbeta segments and 13 reverse primers for TCR Jbeta segments was used. A multiplex PCR assay on genomic DNA amplified the CDR3 region of rearranged TCR beta genes. The amplified TCR beta libraries were sequenced on the Illumina HiSeq System as 87-base-pair reads. The paper's processing steps were these. In a later analysis, some 80 million unique TCR beta chains were counted across the roughly 610 repertoires, and about 10 million of these chains were shared by at least two donors. A nearest-neighbor algorithm error-corrected the raw reads and collapsed the reads into unique sequences, merging closely related sequences to remove PCR and sequencing errors. V, D and J gene segments were assigned by aligning CDR3 sequences to IMGT reference sequences. For a sequence to be retained, a match of at least six nucleotides to both a V gene segment and a J gene segment was required. A rearrangement counted as productive if the CDR3 had no stop codons and remained in frame with V and J, and every other rearrangement counted as non-productive. CDR3 was defined by IMGT convention, running from the second conserved V-encoded cysteine to the conserved J-encoded phenylalanine. The earlier analysis of more than 450 of the donors excluded sequences that lacked an unambiguous match to a single V gene segment. In an earlier analysis of approximately 500 of the donors, a V segment was called functional when productive rearrangements were above 56.7%, and segregating when the standard deviation between donors exceeded 5%. A statistical classification framework was built for diagnosing cytomegalovirus status from the catalog of TCR beta chain sequences. In a later analysis, TCR nucleotide sequences were compared against IMGT/GENE-DB human TR gene sequences so that V and J genes could be assigned. Using the TCRdist pipeline, a later analysis assigned CDR3 sequences along with most-parsimonious VDJ recombination scenarios. In a later analysis, every TCR beta chain was defined by the combination of its CDR3 amino acid sequence and its V-gene family, and reads without a unique V-gene family were dropped. In a later analysis, 450 to 600 highly shared, low-generation-probability nucleotide sequences were removed to address suspected cross-contamination and a sequencing artifact. For each public chain, a later analysis derived a clonal expansion index from normalized ranks of inferred template counts within each repertoire. In a later analysis, generation probabilities were computed using a VDJ recombination model fitted to out-of-frame rearrangements, and the results were checked against IGoR. In a later analysis, TCR-TCR, TCR-HLA and TCR-CMV co-occurrence was scored with hypergeometric tests, and a repertoire-size bias correction was applied to TCR pairs. A later analysis estimated false discovery rates by permuting HLA or CMV assignments 20 times. A later analysis grouped co-occurring TCRs with DBSCAN, adding TCRdist sequence similarity when clustering within HLA-allele-positive subsets. Repertoires with fewer than 30,000 or more than 120,000 public chains, plus five repertoires with anomalous nucleotide sharing, were excluded from co-occurrence clustering. TCRdb stores this immuneACCESS table with in-frame sequences only. Part of the clones is absent; in the studies checked, under half of the shortfall reflects unresolved V genes, and no reason is known for the rest. Clonal size and the V and J genes are those of that table, whereas D and trimming came from the DNA. For this sample, the table gives around 140,000 clones. The ten largest clonotypes hold about 1.7% of the sample.

Material: PBMCs. Recombination connected TRBV19 to TRBJ2-1; TRBD2 aligns with 11 central bases. The receptor was isolated from a woman aged 50 to 65 in good health and CMV-seronegative. The DNA sequence is given as TGTGCCAGTAGCTCATCTAGCGGGAGGAATGAGCAGTTCTTC. Protein translation: CASSSSSGRNEQFF.